Listed below are T cell receptor beta chains from one sample, sequenced in a study of CD8 T cells in ankylosing spondylitis. TCRdb analysed the 5' RACE reads with MiXCR anew, one entry per CDR3 protein. Among some 130,000 distinct CDR3 sequences listed, more than 15% were seen once. Sequences were obtained from blood, either unsorted or a sorted T cell fraction (not recorded which). The receptors originated from a male donor with ankylosing spondylitis. Each CDR3 is given with its conserved first and last residue. Fields, in order: V gene, D gene, clone size, J gene, CDR3 DNA, CDR3 protein. A D gene is named only where the DNA matches it firmly. The size field is filled for only some rows; it gives once, few, many or a size class.

V: TRBV11-2; D: .; size: .; J: TRBJ1-1; DNA: TGTGCCAGCAGTCTACCTAGGACCAGGTCGGGGAACACTGAAGCTTTCTTT; CDR3: CASSLPRTRSGNTEAFF
V: TRBV24-1; D: .; size: .; J: TRBJ1-5; DNA: TGTGCCACCAGTAAACGGGGTCTGGGGGATCAGCCCCAGCATTTT; CDR3: CATSKRGLGDQPQHF
V: TRBV29-1; D: TRBD2; size: few; J: TRBJ2-3; DNA: TGCAGCGTTTTTGTCGCTAGCGGGAGCACAGATACGCAGTATTTT; CDR3: CSVFVASGSTDTQYF
V: TRBV27; D: .; size: .; J: TRBJ2-7; DNA: TGTGCCACCATTAATGGGGGGCCTGGGGGCGAGCAGTACTTC; CDR3: CATINGGPGGEQYF
V: TRBV7-9; D: .; size: few; J: TRBJ2-7; DNA: TGTGCCAGCAGCTTAGTGAGCGGAGCGCACTACGAGCAGTACTTC; CDR3: CASSLVSGAHYEQYF
V: TRBV9; D: .; size: .; J: TRBJ2-5; DNA: TGTGCCAGCAGCGTAGCTACGCCGGGTATAGGGGAGACCCAGTACTTC; CDR3: CASSVATPGIGETQYF
V: TRBV4-1; D: .; size: few; J: TRBJ1-1; DNA: TGCGCCAGCAGCCTAGGGGGGGATGGCCCTGAAGCTTTCTTT; CDR3: CASSLGGDGPEAFF
V: TRBV7-9; D: .; size: few; J: TRBJ1-5; DNA: TGTGCCAGCAGCTTTGGCCGGGGGCGAGGAGGCAATCAGCCCCAGCATTTT; CDR3: CASSFGRGRGGNQPQHF
V: TRBV9; D: .; size: many; J: TRBJ2-7; DNA: TGTGCCAGCAGCGGCTACAGGGATCGGGAGCAGTACTTC; CDR3: CASSGYRDREQYF
V: TRBV4-3; D: .; size: few; J: TRBJ2-1; DNA: TGCGCCAGCAGCCAAGACCGGGGCCAGTCCTACAATGAGCAGTTCTTC; CDR3: CASSQDRGQSYNEQFF
V: TRBV4-1; D: TRBD1; size: few; J: TRBJ2-7; DNA: TGCGCCAGCAGCCAAGAAGATGGACACAGGGGTTTCTACGAGCAGTACTTC; CDR3: CASSQEDGHRGFYEQYF
V: TRBV20-1; D: .; size: .; J: TRBJ2-7; DNA: TGCAGTGCTAGAGATGGGAAACAAGTCTACGAGCAGTACTTC; CDR3: CSARDGKQVYEQYF
V: TRBV11-2; D: .; size: .; J: TRBJ1-5; DNA: TGTGCCAGCAGCTTAGATGGGGGGCCCGGGAGGTTCGGCAATCAGCCCCAGCATTTT; CDR3: CASSLDGGPGRFGNQPQHF
V: TRBV7-9; D: .; size: few; J: TRBJ2-2; DNA: TGTGCCAGCACCTCGAGGGGGGCCGAGGGCACCGGGGAGCTGTTTTTT; CDR3: CASTSRGAEGTGELFF
V: TRBV5-6; D: .; size: .; J: TRBJ1-1; DNA: TGTGCCAGCAGCTGGCGGGAAGTGAGGAACACTGAAGCTTTCTTT; CDR3: CASSWREVRNTEAFF
V: TRBV13; D: .; size: .; J: TRBJ1-1; DNA: TGTGCCAGCAGCAAGACAGGTCTGAACACTGAAGCTTTCTTT; CDR3: CASSKTGLNTEAFF
V: TRBV6-5; D: .; size: .; J: TRBJ1-6; DNA: TGTGCCAGCAGTTCCGGGACACTAAAACCCCTCCACTTT; CDR3: CASSSGTLKPLHF
V: TRBV28; D: .; size: .; J: TRBJ1-5; DNA: TGTGCCAGCACCAGTCAGGGGAGGGGCAATCAGCCCCAGCATTTT; CDR3: CASTSQGRGNQPQHF
V: TRBV20-1; D: .; size: few; J: TRBJ2-2; DNA: TGCAGTGCTGCCCAGGGCGCCGGGGAGCTGTTTTTT; CDR3: CSAAQGAGELFF
V: TRBV5-1; D: .; size: many; J: TRBJ1-1; DNA: TGCGCCAGCGTCCGGACCGGGGACACTGAAGCTTTCTTT; CDR3: CASVRTGDTEAFF
V: TRBV7-9; D: .; size: .; J: TRBJ2-5; DNA: TGTGCCAGCAGCTTATTCTCGGAGACCCAGTACTTC; CDR3: CASSLFSETQYF
V: TRBV5-1; D: TRBD1; size: few; J: TRBJ2-1; DNA: TGCGCCAGCAGTGTGACAGGGCAAAATGAGCAGTTCTTC; CDR3: CASSVTGQNEQFF
V: TRBV6-2/TRBV6-3; D: .; size: .; J: TRBJ1-5; DNA: TGTGCCAGCAGTTCCCAGAGCAATCAGCCCCAGCATTTT; CDR3: CASSSQSNQPQHF
V: TRBV20-1; D: TRBD1; size: few; J: TRBJ2-5; DNA: TGCAGTGCTATCCGACAGGGACGGGGAGAGACCCAGTACTTC; CDR3: CSAIRQGRGETQYF
V: TRBV21-1; D: .; size: .; J: TRBJ1-5; DNA: TGTGCCAGCAGCAAAGAGAATCAGCCCCAGCATTTT; CDR3: CASSKENQPQHF
V: TRBV5-6; D: TRBD1; size: few; J: TRBJ2-5; DNA: TGTGCCAGCAGCTCAGGGGGCGGCGAGACCCAGTACTTC; CDR3: CASSSGGGETQYF
V: TRBV7-2; D: .; size: few; J: TRBJ1-1; DNA: TGTGCCAGCAGCCCCCGGGACGGAACGGAGAACACTGAAGCTTTCTTT; CDR3: CASSPRDGTENTEAFF
V: TRBV28; D: .; size: few; J: TRBJ2-3; DNA: TGTGCCAGCAATAACGGGGAATTCACAGATACGCAGTATTTT; CDR3: CASNNGEFTDTQYF
V: TRBV20-1; D: .; size: few; J: TRBJ2-1; DNA: TGCAGTGCTAGAGAGGCTCGCCGAGAGCAGTTCTTC; CDR3: CSAREARREQFF
V: TRBV7-9; D: .; size: .; J: TRBJ2-7; DNA: TGTGCCAGCAGCTCCTCCAAGGGTGGGAGGCCTGGAGGGAAGCAGTACTTC; CDR3: CASSSSKGGRPGGKQYF
V: TRBV2; D: .; size: few; J: TRBJ2-7; DNA: TGTGCCAGCGGCAGGGGTGCCTCCTACGAGCAGTACTTC; CDR3: CASGRGASYEQYF
V: TRBV12-5; D: .; size: few; J: TRBJ2-1; DNA: TGTGCTAGTAGCCCTGAGGGCCCGGTCGAGCAGTTCTTC; CDR3: CASSPEGPVEQFF
V: TRBV11-3; D: .; size: .; J: TRBJ2-7; DNA: TGTGCCAGCAGCGCCCGGGACGGGCCCTACGAGCAGTACTTC; CDR3: CASSARDGPYEQYF
V: TRBV9; D: .; size: .; J: TRBJ2-5; DNA: TGTGCCAGCAGCGGAGGGGGGACGGAAGAGACCCAGTACTTC; CDR3: CASSGGGTEETQYF
V: TRBV7-2; D: .; size: .; J: TRBJ1-2; DNA: TGTGCCAGCAGCTTAGCGCCCCTGGAGAGGTATGGCTACACCTTC; CDR3: CASSLAPLERYGYTF
V: TRBV6-2/TRBV6-3; D: TRBD2; size: few; J: TRBJ2-1; DNA: TGTGCCAGCAGCTATCCCCCCGGCGAGCGGGGGAGGAATGAGCAGTTCTTC; CDR3: CASSYPPGERGRNEQFF
V: TRBV19; D: .; size: few; J: TRBJ1-5; DNA: TGTGCCAGTAGTATATTCATCGGTCAGCCCCAGCATTTT; CDR3: CASSIFIGQPQHF
V: TRBV9; D: TRBD2; size: .; J: TRBJ2-7; DNA: TGTGCCAGCAGCGTAGGCGGGAGGAGCTCCTACGAGCAGTACTTC; CDR3: CASSVGGRSSYEQYF
V: TRBV7-8; D: .; size: .; J: TRBJ2-7; DNA: TGTGCCAGCAGCTTAAGGGACAAGGCCTACGAGCAGTACTTC; CDR3: CASSLRDKAYEQYF
V: TRBV9; D: .; size: few; J: TRBJ2-2; DNA: TGTGCCAGCAGCGTAGACGGGAACACCGGGGAGCTGTTTTTT; CDR3: CASSVDGNTGELFF
V: TRBV27; D: .; size: few; J: TRBJ1-5; DNA: TGTGCCAGCAGTGCGGTCCTGGGGGGTCAGCCCCAGCATTTT; CDR3: CASSAVLGGQPQHF
V: TRBV29-1; D: .; size: many; J: TRBJ2-1; DNA: TGCAGCGTTGGGCCCCGAGACAGGTCATTTGGTGAGCAGTTCTTC; CDR3: CSVGPRDRSFGEQFF
V: TRBV29-1; D: .; size: many; J: TRBJ2-6; DNA: TGCAGCGTTGAAGGGGGTGAGAGCTCTGGGGCCAACGTCCTGACTTTC; CDR3: CSVEGGESSGANVLTF
V: TRBV5-1; D: TRBD1; size: .; J: TRBJ2-7; DNA: TGCGCCAGCAGCTTACGGCAGGGGGCTAGCGAGCAGTACTTC; CDR3: CASSLRQGASEQYF
V: TRBV4-1; D: .; size: .; J: TRBJ2-7; DNA: TGCGCCAGCAGCCAAGGCATCTCCTACGAGCAGTACTTC; CDR3: CASSQGISYEQYF
V: TRBV12-5; D: .; size: many; J: TRBJ2-1; DNA: TGTGCTAGTGGTCGAAGCGGAGCAGCCTACAATGAGCAGTTCTTC; CDR3: CASGRSGAAYNEQFF
V: TRBV29-1; D: .; size: few; J: TRBJ2-1; DNA: TGCAGCGTTGAAGATCTTACGGAGTCCTCCTACAATGAGCAGTTCTTC; CDR3: CSVEDLTESSYNEQFF
V: TRBV14; D: TRBD1; size: few; J: TRBJ1-2; DNA: TGTGCCAGCAGCCAAGAAGGACAGGCGATAGGTGTCTATGGCTACACCTTC; CDR3: CASSQEGQAIGVYGYTF
V: TRBV29-1; D: TRBD2; size: few; J: TRBJ2-2; DNA: TGCAGCGTTGAGGGTCTAGCGGAGGGCACCGGGGAGCTGTTTTTT; CDR3: CSVEGLAEGTGELFF
V: TRBV13; D: .; size: few; J: TRBJ2-3; DNA: TGTGCCAGCAGCTTAGGTCCCCTGAACGGCCGAGGGGCAGATACGCAGTATTTT; CDR3: CASSLGPLNGRGADTQYF
V: TRBV3-1; D: TRBD1; size: many; J: TRBJ1-5; DNA: TGTGCCAGCAGCCTAACCCTCAGGGGGCAGCCCCAGCATTTT; CDR3: CASSLTLRGQPQHF
V: TRBV7-9; D: TRBD2; size: few; J: TRBJ2-1; DNA: TGTGCCAGCAGCCTCTGGACTAGCGGGAGGGAGGGCAATGAGCAGTTCTTC; CDR3: CASSLWTSGREGNEQFF
V: TRBV4-1; D: TRBD1; size: .; J: TRBJ1-3; DNA: TGCGCCAGCAGCGTCCGACAGGGACTCTCTGGAAACACCATATATTTT; CDR3: CASSVRQGLSGNTIYF
V: TRBV20-1; D: .; size: .; J: TRBJ2-7; DNA: TGCAGTGCTCGGACTCAAGCCTACGAGCAGTACTTC; CDR3: CSARTQAYEQYF
V: TRBV9; D: TRBD2; size: .; J: TRBJ2-1; DNA: TGTGCCAGCAGCGGCCCTAGCGGGAGGGCCCATGAGCAGTTCTTC; CDR3: CASSGPSGRAHEQFF
V: TRBV19; D: .; size: .; J: TRBJ2-1; DNA: TGTGCCAGTACCCTGGTGGGCAGGCCCAGGAGCTCCTACAATGAGCAGTTCTTC; CDR3: CASTLVGRPRSSYNEQFF
V: TRBV7-8; D: .; size: many; J: TRBJ2-3; DNA: TGTGCCAGCAGCTTAGGCAGAACAGATACGCAGTATTTT; CDR3: CASSLGRTDTQYF
V: TRBV5-6; D: TRBD2; size: .; J: TRBJ2-5; DNA: TGTGCCAGCAGCTTGGCCCCGGCACTAGCGGGGCTAGAGACCCAGTACTTC; CDR3: CASSLAPALAGLETQYF
V: TRBV5-1; D: .; size: .; J: TRBJ1-1; DNA: TGCGCCAGCAGCTTTAGTGGGGAGGAGACTGAAGCTTTCTTT; CDR3: CASSFSGEETEAFF
V: TRBV6-5; D: .; size: .; J: TRBJ2-2; DNA: TGTGCCAGCAGTTACGCAGCGTCCGGGGAGCTGTTTTTT; CDR3: CASSYAASGELFF